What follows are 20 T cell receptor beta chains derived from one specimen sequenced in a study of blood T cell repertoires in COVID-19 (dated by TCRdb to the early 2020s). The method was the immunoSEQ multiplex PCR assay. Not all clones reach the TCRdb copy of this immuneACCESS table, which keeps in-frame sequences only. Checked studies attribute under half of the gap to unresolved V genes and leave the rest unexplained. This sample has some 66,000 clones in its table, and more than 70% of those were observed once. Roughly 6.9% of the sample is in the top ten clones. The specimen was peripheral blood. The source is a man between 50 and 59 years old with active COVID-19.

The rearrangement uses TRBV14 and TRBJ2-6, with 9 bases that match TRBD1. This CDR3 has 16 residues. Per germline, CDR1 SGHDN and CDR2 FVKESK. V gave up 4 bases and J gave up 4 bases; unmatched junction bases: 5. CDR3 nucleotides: TGTGCCAGCAGCCCCGGGACAGGGTTCGGGGCCAACGTCCTGACTTTC. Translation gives CASSPGTGFGANVLTF.

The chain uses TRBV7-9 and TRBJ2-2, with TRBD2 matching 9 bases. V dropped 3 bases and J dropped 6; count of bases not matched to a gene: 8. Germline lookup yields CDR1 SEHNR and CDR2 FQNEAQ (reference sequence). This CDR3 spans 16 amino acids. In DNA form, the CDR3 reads TGTGCCAGCAGCTTTTCGGCGGGAGGGTTCCCCGGGGAGCTGTTTTTT. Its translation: CASSFSAGGFPGELFF. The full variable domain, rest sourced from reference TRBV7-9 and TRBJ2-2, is DTGVSQNPRHKITKRGQNVTFRCDPISEHNRLYWYRQTLGQGPEFLTYFQNEAQLEKSRLLSDRFSAERPKGSFSTLEIQRTEQGDSAMYLCASSFSAGGFPGELFFGEGSRLTVL.

The CDR3 bases are TGCGCCAGCAGCTTGGTCCCCTTGGTAGCGGGGAACAATGAGCAGTTCTTC. Encoded protein: CASSLVPLVAGNNEQFF. The chain couples TRBV5-1 to TRBJ2-1; 8 bases are shared with TRBD2. The CDR3 runs to 17 residues. The germline V gene has CDR1 SGHRS and CDR2 YFSETQ. Trimming took 0 bases from V and 5 from J; bases not matched to a gene: 10.

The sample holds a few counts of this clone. CDR3 DNA sequence: TGCGCCAGCAGCTTGATTCCGGGAGTACCCACCGATGAGCAGTTCTTC. It encodes CASSLIPGVPTDEQFF. The chain uses TRBV5-1 and TRBJ2-1; possible D gene TRBD2, 6 bases. The V and J ends lost 1 base and 8 bases respectively, with 19 bases between them. Germline CDR1 is SGHRS and CDR2 is YFSETQ. CDR3 length: 16 residues.

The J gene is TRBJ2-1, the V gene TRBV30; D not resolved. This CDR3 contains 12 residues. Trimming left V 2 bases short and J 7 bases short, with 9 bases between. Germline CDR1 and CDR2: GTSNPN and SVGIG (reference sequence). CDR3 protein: CAWSLRRNEQFF. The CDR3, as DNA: TGTGCCTGGAGTTTGCGGCGAAATGAGCAGTTCTTC.

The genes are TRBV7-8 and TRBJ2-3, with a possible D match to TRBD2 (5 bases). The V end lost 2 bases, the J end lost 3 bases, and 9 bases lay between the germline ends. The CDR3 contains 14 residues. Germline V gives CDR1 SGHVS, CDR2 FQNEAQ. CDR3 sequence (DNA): TGTGCCAGCAGCTTAACCCGGACTACAGATACGCAGTATTTT. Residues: CASSLTRTTDTQYF.

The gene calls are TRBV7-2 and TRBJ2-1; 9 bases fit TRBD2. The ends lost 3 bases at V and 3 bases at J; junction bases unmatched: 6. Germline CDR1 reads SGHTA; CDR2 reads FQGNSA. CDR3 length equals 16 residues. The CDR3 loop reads CASSLSSGTNYNEQFF. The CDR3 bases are TGTGCCAGCAGCTTGTCTAGCGGGACTAACTACAATGAGCAGTTCTTC.

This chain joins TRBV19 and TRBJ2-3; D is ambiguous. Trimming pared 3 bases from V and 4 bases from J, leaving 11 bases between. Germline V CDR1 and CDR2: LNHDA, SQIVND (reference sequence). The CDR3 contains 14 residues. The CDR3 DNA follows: TGTGCCAGTAGTATTCTGCAGGCTTCAGATACGCAGTATTTT. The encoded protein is CASSILQASDTQYF.

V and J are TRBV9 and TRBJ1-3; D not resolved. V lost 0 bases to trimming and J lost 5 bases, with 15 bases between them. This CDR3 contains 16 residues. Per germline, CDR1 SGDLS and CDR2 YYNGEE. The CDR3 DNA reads TGTGCCAGCAGCGTAGGGCAAGGCTCAGCGAGAAACACCATATATTTT. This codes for CASSVGQGSARNTIYF.

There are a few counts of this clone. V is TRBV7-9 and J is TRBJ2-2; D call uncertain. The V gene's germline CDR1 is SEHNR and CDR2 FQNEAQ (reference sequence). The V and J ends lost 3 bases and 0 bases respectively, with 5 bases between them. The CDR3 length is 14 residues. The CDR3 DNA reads TGTGCCAGCAGCTTTTCTTCGAACACCGGGGAGCTGTTTTTT. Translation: CASSFSSNTGELFF.

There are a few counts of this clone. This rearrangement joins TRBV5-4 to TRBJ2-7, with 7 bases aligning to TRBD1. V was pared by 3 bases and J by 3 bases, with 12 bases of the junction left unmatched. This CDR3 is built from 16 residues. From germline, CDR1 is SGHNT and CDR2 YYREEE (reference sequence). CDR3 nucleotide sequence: TGTGCCAGCAGCTGGGAGATTCGGGACAGAGACTACGAGCAGTACGTC. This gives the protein CASSWEIRDRDYEQYV.

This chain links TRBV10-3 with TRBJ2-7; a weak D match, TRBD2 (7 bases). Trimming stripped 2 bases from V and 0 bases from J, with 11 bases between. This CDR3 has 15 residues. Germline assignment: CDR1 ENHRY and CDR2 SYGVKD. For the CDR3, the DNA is TGTGCCATCAGTGAGGGGGGGGGCGCCTCCTACGAGCAGTACTTC. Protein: CAISEGGGASYEQYF.

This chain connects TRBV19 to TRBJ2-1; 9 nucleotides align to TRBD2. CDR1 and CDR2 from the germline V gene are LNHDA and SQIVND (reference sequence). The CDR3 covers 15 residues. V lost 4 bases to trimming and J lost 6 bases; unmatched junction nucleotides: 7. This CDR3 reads CASSSPAGGTNEQFF. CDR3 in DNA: TGTGCCAGTAGTAGTCCAGCGGGGGGAACCAATGAGCAGTTCTTC.

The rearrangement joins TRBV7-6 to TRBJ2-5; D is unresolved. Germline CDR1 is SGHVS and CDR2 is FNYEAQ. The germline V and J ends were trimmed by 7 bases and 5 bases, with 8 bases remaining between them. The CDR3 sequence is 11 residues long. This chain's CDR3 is CASTLGETQYF. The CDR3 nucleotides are TGTGCCAGCACGCTTGGCGAGACCCAGTACTTC.

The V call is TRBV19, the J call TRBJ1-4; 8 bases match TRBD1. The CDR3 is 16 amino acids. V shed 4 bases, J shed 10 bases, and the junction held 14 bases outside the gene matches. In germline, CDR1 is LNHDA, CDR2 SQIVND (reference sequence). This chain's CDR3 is CASSRPPGGGGGKLFF. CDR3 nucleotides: TGTGCCAGTAGTAGGCCCCCAGGGGGCGGTGGGGGAAAACTGTTTTTT.

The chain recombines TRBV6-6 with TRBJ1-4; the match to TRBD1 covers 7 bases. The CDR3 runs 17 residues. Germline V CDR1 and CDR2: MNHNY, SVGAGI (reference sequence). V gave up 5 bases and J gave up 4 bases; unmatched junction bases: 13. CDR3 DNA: TGTGCCAGCAGTCCTAGACAGGGACCGGTCCATAATGAAAAACTGTTTTTT. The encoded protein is CASSPRQGPVHNEKLFF.

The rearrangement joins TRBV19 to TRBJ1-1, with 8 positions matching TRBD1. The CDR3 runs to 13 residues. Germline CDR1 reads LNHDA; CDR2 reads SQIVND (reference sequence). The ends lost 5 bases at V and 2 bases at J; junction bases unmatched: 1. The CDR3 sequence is CASSPGGNTEAFF. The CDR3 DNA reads TGTGCCAGTAGTCCAGGGGGCAACACTGAAGCTTTCTTT. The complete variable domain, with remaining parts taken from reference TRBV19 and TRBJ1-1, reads DGGITQSPKYLFRKEGQNVTLSCEQNLNHDAMYWYRQDPGQGLRLIYYSQIVNDFQKGDIAEGYSVSREKKESFPLTVTSAQKNPTAFYLCASSPGGNTEAFFGQGTRLTVV.

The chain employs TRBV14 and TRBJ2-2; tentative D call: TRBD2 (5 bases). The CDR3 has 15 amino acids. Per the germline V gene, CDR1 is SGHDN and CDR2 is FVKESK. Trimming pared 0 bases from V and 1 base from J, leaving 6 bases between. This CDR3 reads CASSQESGNTGELFF. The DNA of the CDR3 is TGTGCCAGCAGCCAAGAGAGCGGGAACACCGGGGAGCTGTTTTTT.

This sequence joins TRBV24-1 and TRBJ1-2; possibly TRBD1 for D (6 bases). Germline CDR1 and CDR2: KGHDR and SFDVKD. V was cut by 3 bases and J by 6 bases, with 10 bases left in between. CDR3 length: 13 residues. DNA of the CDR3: TGTGCCACCAGTGATCAGGGGTTTGATGGCTACACCTTC. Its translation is CATSDQGFDGYTF.

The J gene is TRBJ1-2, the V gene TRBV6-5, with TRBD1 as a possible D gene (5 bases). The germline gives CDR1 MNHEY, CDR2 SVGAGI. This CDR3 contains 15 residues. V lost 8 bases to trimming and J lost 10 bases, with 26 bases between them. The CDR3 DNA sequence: TGTGCCAGCTCTCGCCGACCCGGGGGGAATGATGCCTACACCTTC. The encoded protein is CASSRRPGGNDAYTF.